These 16 T cell receptor beta chains were sequenced from one sample in a study of metastatic and nonmetastatic thyroid tumors. TCRdb re-analyzed the PCR reads through MiXCR. The sample lists about 31,000 clones, under 25% occurring once. None of the patients had undergone any treatment ahead of thyroid surgery. The sequenced sample consisted of blood. These receptor sequences come from a female donor with papillary thyroid cancer or a benign thyroid nodule (not recorded which). Some clones in this sample may be carry-over from other donors' samples.

There are many counts of this clone. V usage is TRBV7-2 and J usage is TRBJ2-2; 7 bases line up with TRBD1. Trimming removed 11 bases from V and 1 base from J; junction bases left unmatched: 7. This CDR3 has 14 residues. In germline, CDR1 is SGHTA, CDR2 FQGNSA. Here the CDR3 DNA reads TGTGCCTGTCGACAGGGAGAGAACACCGGGGAGCTGTTTTTT. It is translated as CACRQGENTGELFF.

This chain uses TRBV6-1 with TRBJ1-6; 9 bases are shared with TRBD1. The CDR3 is 15 residues long. Germline V gene data show CDR1 as MNHNS and CDR2 as SASEGT. Germline trimming cut 6 bases from V and 5 bases from J; bases unmatched to any gene: 5. This chain's CDR3 is CASSFDRGNNSPLHF. In DNA form, the CDR3 reads TGTGCCAGCAGCTTTGACAGGGGGAATAATTCACCCCTCCACTTT.

At least ten counts were recorded for this clone. The chain has TRBV18 and TRBJ1-5; D is unresolved. The germline gives CDR1 KGHSH, CDR2 LQKENI. This CDR3 has 15 amino acids. Trimming cost V 5 bases and J 1 base, with 12 bases left between them. The CDR3 nucleotides are TGTGCCAGCTCAATTACCGTAGACAGCAATCAGCCCCAGCATTTT. It encodes CASSITVDSNQPQHF.

This chain joins TRBV20-1 and TRBJ1-1; 7 nucleotides agree with TRBD1. Germline values: CDR1 DFQATT, CDR2 SNEGSKA (reference sequence). The V segment lost 0 bases and the J segment 6 bases; nucleotides outside the gene matches: 7. CDR3 length equals 14 residues. CDR3 sequence: CSARETTGWAEAFF. The CDR3 bases are TGCAGTGCTAGAGAGACGACAGGGTGGGCTGAAGCTTTCTTT.

This clone was detected ten times or more. The chain carries TRBV4-1 and TRBJ2-5; no clear D. Per germline, CDR1 MGHRA and CDR2 YSYEKL. The CDR3 is 14 residues long. V shed 0 bases and J shed 1 base, with 6 bases lying between them. Here the CDR3 DNA reads TGCGCCAGCAGCCAAGAAGGTTCCCAAGAGACCCAGTACTTC. Translated, it gives CASSQEGSQETQYF.

Ten or more counts support this clone. This sequence joins TRBV11-1 and TRBJ2-1; D possibly matches TRBD1 or TRBD2 (5 bases each). CDR3 length: 16 amino acids. Germline V gene lookup returns CDR1 SGHAT and CDR2 FQDESV (reference sequence). Trimming pared 5 bases from V and 8 bases from J, leaving 22 bases between. The CDR3 loop reads CASSIGTGPPRDEQFF. The CDR3 bases are TGTGCCAGCAGCATTGGGACGGGGCCCCCCAGGGATGAGCAGTTCTTC.

V and J are TRBV7-9 and TRBJ1-6; D is unclear. Between the trimmed V and J ends, which lost 7 bases and 4 bases, there was a span of 8 bases. Germline CDR1 is SEHNR and CDR2 is FQNEAQ (reference sequence). The CDR3 consists of 13 residues. The CDR3 loop reads CASTSGYNSPLHF. CDR3 DNA sequence: TGTGCCAGCACCTCGGGTTATAATTCACCCCTCCACTTT.

The rearrangement uses TRBV20-1 and TRBJ1-1; a weak D match, TRBD1 (5 bases). Germline V gene data show CDR1 as DFQATT and CDR2 as SNEGSKA (reference sequence). There are 11 residues in the CDR3. CDR3 nucleotides: TGCAGGGGGCACCCGAACACTGAAGCTTTCTTT. As protein: CRGHPNTEAFF.

This clone came up many times. The chain couples TRBV5-6 to TRBJ2-7; D may correspond to TRBD1 or TRBD2 (5 bases each). CDR1 SGHDT and CDR2 YYEEEE come from the germline V gene. The CDR3 runs 14 residues. V was pared by 0 bases and J by 3 bases, with 10 bases between. The CDR3 DNA reads as TGTGCCAGCAGCTTGGTCGGGGCTAACTACGAGCAGTACTTC. Its translation: CASSLVGANYEQYF. Using reference TRBV5-6 and TRBJ2-7 for the parts outside the CDR3, the full variable domain is DAGVTQSPTHLIKTRGQQVTLRCSPKSGHDTVSWYQQALGQGPQFIFQYYEEEERQRGNFPDRFSGHQFPNYSSELNVNALLLGDSALYLCASSLVGANYEQYFGPGTRLTVT.

This clone showed up many times. The rearrangement links TRBV19 to TRBJ2-3, with 7 nucleotides matching TRBD2. Losses at the gene ends were 3 bases for V and 1 base for J; bases not matched to a gene: 7. This CDR3 is 16 amino acids long. Per germline, CDR1 LNHDA and CDR2 SQIVND (reference sequence). Here the CDR3 reads CASSISGAGGTDTQYF. Written as DNA, the CDR3 is TGTGCCAGTAGTATCTCTGGTGCGGGGGGCACAGATACGCAGTATTTT.

This clone was seen repeatedly, ten times or more. The V gene is TRBV20-1, the J gene TRBJ2-7; D is uncertain. The V end was cut by 1 base, the J end by 4 bases, with 11 bases between. CDR3 size: 13 residues. Germline V gene sequence: CDR1 DFQATT, CDR2 SNEGSKA (reference sequence). The CDR3 sequence: CSARASFGYEQYF. In DNA form, the CDR3 reads TGCAGTGCTAGAGCTAGTTTTGGGTACGAGCAGTACTTC.

The sample holds many counts of this clone. The chain employs TRBV5-1 and TRBJ2-3, with 9 nucleotides matching TRBD2. V dropped 0 bases and J dropped 5; count of bases not matched to a gene: 7. CDR3 length: 16 amino acids. Per the germline V gene, CDR1 is SGHRS and CDR2 is YFSETQ. The CDR3 here is CASSLDLAGGGDTQYF. The CDR3 DNA reads TGCGCCAGCAGCTTGGATCTGGCGGGGGGGGGAGATACGCAGTATTTT.

This clone was counted ten times or more. This CDR3 is CASSQDRTSGGATDTQYF. DNA of the CDR3: TGCGCCAGCAGCCAAGACCGGACTAGCGGGGGGGCCACAGATACGCAGTATTTT. The rearrangement joins TRBV4-1 to TRBJ2-3, with TRBD2 matching over 15 bases. This CDR3 region has 18 residues. CDR1 and CDR2 from the germline V gene are MGHRA and YSYEKL. The ends lost 0 bases at V and 2 bases at J; junction bases unmatched: 3.

This clone was counted at least ten times. The chain has TRBV27 and TRBJ1-1; no reliable D call. This CDR3 has 13 residues. From germline, CDR1 is MNHEY and CDR2 SMNVEV (reference sequence). V shed 3 bases and J shed 0 bases, with 5 bases lying between them. This CDR3 reads CASSLGLNTEAFF. DNA for the CDR3: TGTGCCAGCAGTTTGGGGTTGAACACTGAAGCTTTCTTT.

This clone was detected a few times. The CDR3 DNA follows: TGTGCCAGCATTAACGCCCGGTCCCACGAGCAGTACTTC. Translation gives CASINARSHEQYF. V is TRBV6-1 and J is TRBJ2-7; D remains ambiguous. Looked up from germline, CDR1 is MNHNS and CDR2 is SASEGT. There are 13 residues in the CDR3. Deletions cut 7 bases from V and 5 bases from J, with 15 bases between.

This clone has ten or more counts. The sample holds other DNA sequences that translate to the same CDR3. The J gene is TRBJ2-5, the V gene TRBV20-1; 8 nucleotides align to TRBD2. Germline V CDR1 and CDR2: DFQATT, SNEGSKA (reference sequence). CDR3 length equals 13 residues. The V gene end was trimmed by 5 bases and the J gene end by 6 bases; junction bases not matched to a gene: 8. Written as DNA, the CDR3 is TGCAGTGCTCCGACGGGGGGGGGAAAGACCCAGTACTTC. It specifies CSAPTGGGKTQYF.